The 26 T cell receptor beta chains in this list originate from one sample, sequenced in a study of regulatory T cells in long-lasting Graves disease. Time point here: newly diagnosed GD, antithyroid drugs for less than 3 months. After RNA was extracted from PBMCs, the TCR library was made from it. To make TCR beta libraries, researchers used iRepertoire HTBI primers and Arm-PCR of CDR3 regions. TCRdb fed the multiplex PCR reads into MiXCR, producing one record per CDR3 protein. The table includes some 370,000 distinct CDR3 sequences, over 9.5% detected once. The data were also submitted as part of a second study, on T cells in Graves' hyperthyroidism and ophthalmopathy.

The sequencing used peripheral blood mononuclear cells (PBMCs), collected at new diagnosis, from a patient treated with antithyroid drugs. These receptor sequences come from a woman between 18 and 29 years old with Graves disease.

A word on this clonotype: The CDR3 end shows no conserved phenylalanine or tryptophan, and so a read error is likely. The chain combines TRBV6-1 with TRBJ2-1; TRBD2 aligns across 12 bases. The CDR3 contains 15 residues. Per the germline V gene, CDR1 is MNHNS and CDR2 is SASEGT. Trimming cost V 5 bases and J 8 bases; bases outside gene matches: 7. DNA for the CDR3: TGTGCCAGCAGTCTCGGACTAGCGGGGCCCGATGAGCAGTTCTCC. It specifies CASSLGLAGPDEQFS.

This clonotype occurred many times. V and J are TRBV20-1 and TRBJ1-4, with D possibly TRBD1 on 6 matching bases. This CDR3 spans 14 amino acids. Germline V CDR1 and CDR2: DFQATT, SNEGSKA (reference sequence). Trimming shortened V by 0 bases and J by 5 bases, and 10 bases separated the two germline ends. CDR3 in DNA: TGCAGTGCTAGAGATATGGGGGGCAATGAAAAACTGTTTTTT. Its protein product is CSARDMGGNEKLFF.

The table lists this clonotype with many counts. The chain combines TRBV12-5 with TRBJ2-1; TRBD2 is a possible D gene (6 bases). CDR3 length equals 15 residues. The germline V and J ends were trimmed by 0 bases and 9 bases, with 15 bases remaining between them. The germline CDR1 and CDR2 sequences are LGHNT and FRNRAP. The CDR3 reads CASGLVVGRASEQFF. DNA of the CDR3: TGTGCTAGTGGTTTGGTTGTCGGGAGAGCATCTGAGCAGTTCTTC.

The rearrangement links TRBV30 to TRBJ1-2; D not resolved. The CDR3 contains 13 residues. Per the germline V gene, CDR1 is GTSNPN and CDR2 is SVGIG (reference sequence). V was clipped by 0 bases and J by 4 bases, with 9 bases between them. CDR3 DNA: TGTGCCTGGAGTGTACGAAATCGCTATGGCTACACCTTC. This encodes CAWSVRNRYGYTF.

A remark on this clonotype: A single base separates this from a much larger clone, so it may be a read error. The rearrangement joins TRBV5-1 to TRBJ2-1, with TRBD2 identical over 11 bases. This CDR3 has 16 amino acids. Germline CDR1 is SGHRS and CDR2 is YFSETQ. Here the CDR3 reads CASSLQLTSGVNEQLF. The CDR3 DNA reads TGCGCCAGCAGCTTGCAACTGACTAGCGGGGTTAATGAGCAGCTCTTC.

The sample holds a few counts of this clonotype. The V call is TRBV5-5, the J call TRBJ1-1; D gene uncertain. The CDR3 consists of 16 residues. V was trimmed by 7 bases and J by 4 bases, leaving 23 bases between them. Germline loops: CDR1 SGHKS, CDR2 YYEKEE (reference sequence). The CDR3 DNA reads as TGTGCCAGCGGGGTGGGTGGGGTCGCACGAGGCACTGAAGCTTTCTTT. This encodes CASGVGGVARGTEAFF.

This clonotype was seen a handful of times. The V call is TRBV7-2, the J call TRBJ2-1; 10 nucleotides line up with TRBD2. V shed 1 base, J shed 8 bases, and the junction held 8 bases outside the gene matches. Germline V CDR1 and CDR2: SGHTA, FQGNSA. The CDR3 spans 16 residues. CDR3: CASSLVLGLALDEQFF. The CDR3 DNA reads TGTGCCAGCAGCTTAGTCTTGGGACTAGCGTTGGATGAGCAGTTCTTC.

The genes are TRBV28 and TRBJ1-2; 8 nucleotides align to TRBD1. Germline V gene sequence: CDR1 MDHEN, CDR2 SYDVKM. Trimming removed 3 bases from V and 0 bases from J; junction bases left unmatched: 15. The CDR3 contains 19 residues. CDR3: CASSFEAGTGSETNYGYTF. The CDR3 bases are TGTGCCAGCAGTTTCGAAGCCGGGACAGGCTCAGAGACTAACTATGGCTACACCTTC.

The chain carries TRBV19 and TRBJ2-1; 12 nucleotides line up with TRBD2. V dropped 5 bases and J dropped 2; count of bases not matched to a gene: 10. CDR3 size: 18 residues. Germline loops: CDR1 LNHDA, CDR2 SQIVND (reference sequence). The CDR3 DNA is TGTGCCAGTAGTCACATAGGGACTAGCGGGCGTCCCTACAATGAGCAGTTCTTC. Its translation is CASSHIGTSGRPYNEQFF.

The gene calls are TRBV29-1 and TRBJ1-2, with D maybe TRBD1 (6 bases). V was clipped by 0 bases and J by 2 bases, with 16 bases between them. CDR1 and CDR2 from the germline V gene are SQVTM and ANQGSEA. This CDR3 is 16 amino acids long. In DNA, the CDR3 is TGCAGCGTTGAAGATAGAGGGGGACTTGGGAACTATGGCTACACCTTC. Translation: CSVEDRGGLGNYGYTF.

This clonotype showed up just a few times. The CDR3: CASNPLRNTEAFF. The DNA for the CDR3 is TGTGCCAGCAACCCTTTGCGCAACACTGAAGCTTTCTTT. The chain carries TRBV6-2 or TRBV6-3 and TRBJ1-1; no clear D gene. The V end lost 7 bases, the J end lost 2 bases, and 11 bases lay between the germline ends. The germline V gene encodes CDR1 MNHEY and CDR2 SVGEGT. The CDR3 is 13 amino acids.

This clonotype came up many times. The chain carries TRBV7-2 and TRBJ2-1; D is unresolved. Per the germline V gene, CDR1 is SGHTA and CDR2 is FQGNSA. Trimming took 7 bases from V and 2 from J, leaving 18 bases between them. This CDR3 comprises 16 residues. In nucleotides, the CDR3 is TGTGCCAGCACCCTCCGGAACAGCCGAACCTACAATGAGCAGTTCTTC. Amino acids: CASTLRNSRTYNEQFF.

This clonotype has a count of ten or more. The rearrangement uses TRBV28 and TRBJ2-1, with 10 nucleotides matching TRBD2. CDR1 and CDR2 from the germline V gene are MDHEN and SYDVKM. V lost 3 bases, J lost 9 bases, and 11 bases stayed unmatched. The CDR3 length is 16 residues. The CDR3 is CASSFSLAGDPSEQFF. DNA of the CDR3: TGTGCCAGCAGTTTTAGTCTAGCGGGAGACCCTAGTGAGCAGTTCTTC.

Concerning this clonotype: A read error may explain this, as a much larger clone is one base away. The rearrangement links TRBV12-3 or TRBV12-4 to TRBJ1-5; D is uncertain. Trimming shortened V by 3 bases and J by 7 bases, and 10 bases separated the two germline ends. The CDR3 runs 13 residues. For the CDR3, the DNA is TGTGCCAGCAGTTTCCCGGGGTACCAGCCCCAGCATTTT. The encoded protein is CASSFPGYQPQHF.

Many counts were recorded for this clonotype. The rearrangement links TRBV20-1 to TRBJ2-7; D is unclear. Germline-derived CDR1 and CDR2 are DFQATT and SNEGSKA (reference sequence). With 5 bases removed from V and 2 bases from J, the gap between germline ends came to 16 bases. This CDR3 has 14 amino acids. The CDR3 nucleotides read TGCAGTGCTCCGGGCCCACTCCGTACCTACGAGCAGTACTTC. Translation: CSAPGPLRTYEQYF.

V gene TRBV27 combines with J gene TRBJ2-1; the D gene could be TRBD1 or TRBD2 (7 bases each). V lost 7 bases and J 3 bases, leaving 10 bases between the germline ends. The CDR3 spans 13 residues. CDR1 is MNHEY, CDR2 SMNVEV, per germline (reference sequence). The CDR3 is CASTGGVYNEQFF. CDR3 nucleotide sequence: TGTGCCAGCACAGGGGGGGTCTACAATGAGCAGTTCTTC.

This chain joins TRBV19 and TRBJ2-1, with D perhaps given as TRBD1 or TRBD2 (5 bases each). V was trimmed by 2 bases and J by 8 bases, leaving 13 bases between them. This CDR3 comprises 14 residues. CDR1 and CDR2 (germline): LNHDA, SQIVND (reference sequence). CDR3 bases: TGTGCCAGTAGTATATTAGGAAGGGGAGATGAGCAGTTCTTC. This encodes CASSILGRGDEQFF.

Remarks on this clonotype: A clone one base away is much larger, so this may be a read error. This chain uses TRBV7-9 with TRBJ2-7; 7 positions agree with TRBD2. The CDR3 runs to 16 residues. Germline V gene data show CDR1 as SEHNR and CDR2 as FQNEAQ (reference sequence). The CDR3 bases are TGTACCAGCAGCTTAAAGCTGAGCGGGACTGGGGCCGAGCAGTACTTC. Translating gives CTSSLKLSGTGAEQYF.

The table lists this clonotype with many counts. The CDR3 here is CASSVPLLSSGGDLTYNEQFF. Written as DNA, the CDR3 is TGTGCCAGCAGTGTACCCCTCTTGAGTAGCGGGGGGGATCTTACCTACAATGAGCAGTTCTTC. The rearrangement uses TRBV28 and TRBJ2-1, with TRBD2 matching over 11 bases. The CDR3 is 21 amino acids. V lost 5 bases and J lost 2; bases outside the gene matches: 20. Germline V gene data show CDR1 as MDHEN and CDR2 as SYDVKM.

This clonotype was seen repeatedly, ten times or more. The chain carries TRBV5-1 and TRBJ2-2; TRBD2 matches at 13 bases. Germline values: CDR1 SGHRS, CDR2 YFSETQ. Trimming took 4 bases from V and 6 from J; bases not matched to a gene: 6. The CDR3 covers 16 residues. The CDR3 nucleotides read TGCGCCAGCAGCCCCGGACTAGCGGGAGTATCCGGGGAGCTGTTTTTT. Translated: CASSPGLAGVSGELFF.

The table lists this clonotype with many counts. The chain carries TRBV6-2 or TRBV6-3 and TRBJ1-2; 7 nucleotides agree with TRBD1. CDR1 and CDR2 from the germline V gene are MNHEY and SVGEGT. This CDR3 has 13 amino acids. Trimming at V came to 6 bases and at J to 6 bases, leaving 7 bases not matched to a gene. The CDR3 sequence: CASRTYRGNGYTF. CDR3 in DNA: TGTGCCAGCAGGACGTACAGGGGTAATGGCTACACCTTC.

The chain couples TRBV4-3 to TRBJ2-7, with D maybe TRBD1 (5 bases). CDR1 is LGHNA and CDR2 is YSLEER in the germline V gene. The V end lost 0 bases, the J end lost 3 bases, and 9 bases lay between the germline ends. CDR3 size: 14 residues. DNA of the CDR3: TGCGCCAGCAGCCAAGAACAGGTCGGCTACGAGCAGTACTTC. Protein: CASSQEQVGYEQYF.

To note about this clonotype: Since a much larger clone is just one base distant, this may be a read error. The V and J genes are TRBV7-3 and TRBJ2-1, with D possibly being TRBD2 (7 bases). Germline V gives CDR1 SGHTA, CDR2 FQGTGA. The CDR3 covers 17 residues. Written as DNA, the CDR3 is TGTGCCAGCAGCCCTAAAATAGGGGGGGGGTCCTACAATGAGCAGCTCTTC. Its protein is CASSPKIGGGSYNEQLF.

In this sample, this clonotype turned up many times. The chain links TRBV28 to TRBJ1-2, with D possibly being TRBD1 (5 bases). CDR1 is MDHEN and CDR2 is SYDVKM in the germline V gene. The length of the CDR3 is 15 residues. V shed 3 bases and J shed 3 bases, with 14 bases lying between them. The CDR3 here is CASSFRTRGYYGYTF. CDR3 sequence (DNA): TGTGCCAGCAGTTTTCGGACACGGGGATACTATGGCTACACCTTC.

The chain uses TRBV6-1 and TRBJ2-3, with D tentatively TRBD1 (5 bases). Looked up from germline, CDR1 is MNHNS and CDR2 is SASEGT. The V end was cut by 8 bases, the J end by 4 bases, with 19 bases between. The CDR3 runs to 15 residues. The CDR3 DNA is TGTGCCAGCCAGGGTTTCATTGGGGCCCCAGATACGCAGTATTTT. This gives the protein CASQGFIGAPDTQYF.

Comments on this clonotype: This may be a read error: a much more frequent sequence differs by one nucleotide. The chain couples TRBV30 to TRBJ1-2; the D is unclear. Germline values: CDR1 GTSNPN, CDR2 SVGIG (reference sequence). The CDR3 contains 13 residues. Trimming took 0 bases from V and 5 from J, leaving 10 bases between them. The CDR3 coding sequence is TGTGCCTGGAGTGTACATGGGTCTTATGGCTACACCTTC. Protein sequence: CAWSVHGSYGYTF.